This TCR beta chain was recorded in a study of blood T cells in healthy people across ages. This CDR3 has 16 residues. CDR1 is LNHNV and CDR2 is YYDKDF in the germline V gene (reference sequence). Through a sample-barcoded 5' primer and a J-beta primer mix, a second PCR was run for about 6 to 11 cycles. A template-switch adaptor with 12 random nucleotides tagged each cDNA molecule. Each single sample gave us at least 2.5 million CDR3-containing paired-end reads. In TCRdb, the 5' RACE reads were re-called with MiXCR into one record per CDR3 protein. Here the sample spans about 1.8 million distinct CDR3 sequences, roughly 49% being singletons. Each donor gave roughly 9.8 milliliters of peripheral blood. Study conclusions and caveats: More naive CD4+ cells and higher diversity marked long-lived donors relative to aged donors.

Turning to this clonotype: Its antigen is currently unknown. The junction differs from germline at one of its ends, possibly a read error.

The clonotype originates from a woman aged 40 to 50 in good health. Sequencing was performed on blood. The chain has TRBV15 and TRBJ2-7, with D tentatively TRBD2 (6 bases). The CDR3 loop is CAASRDSAGSSYEQYF. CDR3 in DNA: TGTGCCGCCAGCAGAGATTCGGCCGGGAGCTCCTACGAGCAGTACTTC.